The T cell receptor (beta chain) described here comes from a study of T cell responses to AZD1222 COVID-19 vaccine. Findings of the study overall: Dominant CD4 TCR responses targeted spike regions 160-218 and 743-854.

The protocol was immunoSEQ multiplex PCR, while the TCRdb copy is restricted to in-frame clones and leaves out a portion. The table lists 70,000 to 80,000 clones, 80% to 90% of them singletons. The CDR3 runs 15 residues. The V and J ends lost 7 bases and 2 bases respectively, with 15 bases between them. CDR1 and CDR2 from the germline V gene are SGHTA and FQGNSA. This clone was counted a few times. Its specificity is unknown. Sequenced here: peripheral blood, sampled on day 0 of AZD1222 vaccination. This TCR was sampled from an adult in good health. This chain connects TRBV7-2 to TRBJ2-1; D ambiguous. This CDR3 reads CASTSDGEPYNEQFF. In DNA form, the CDR3 reads TGTGCCAGCACCTCGGATGGAGAACCCTACAATGAGCAGTTCTTC.